This TCR beta chain was observed in a study of blood T cell repertoires in COVID-19. Study overall: There were acute and convalescent COVID-19 samples, and they came from the United States, Italy and Spain. Sources were T cells, B-cell-depleted T cells, or PBMCs; the material itself was cDNA or gDNA.

Methods used by the authors: Reference gene primers were amplified, and this amplification served to estimate nucleated cell counts. Here immunoSEQ multiplex PCR was the method, and the copy in TCRdb shows in-frame clones only, minus some. V and J calls and clone size come straight from that table; D and trimming were deduced from the DNA. The sample has approximately 58,000 clones, 90% to 95% seen once; the top ten hold 3.1%. This sequence originates from a human donor in a cohort sampled during active COVID-19. Sequencing was done on a sample of peripheral blood.

The CDR3 DNA follows: TGTGCCAGCAGCTCCCCCCAGGCTACCGCTTTCTTT. Amino acid sequence: CASSSPQATAFF. The V and J genes are TRBV13 and TRBJ1-1; no reliable D call. Germline V gene data show CDR1 as PRHDT and CDR2 as FYEKMQ (reference sequence). The CDR3 is 12 residues long. V lost 4 bases and J 11 bases, leaving 14 bases between the germline ends.